One TCR beta chain is described in this entry. Its target is not known. The protocol was immunoSEQ multiplex PCR, while the TCRdb copy is restricted to in-frame clones and leaves out a portion. Altogether 70,000 or so clones are present, under 85% being singletons, with the ten largest covering less than 6.5%. The source of the sample is a study of vaccination effects on CD4 cells after COVID-19. Deletions cut 4 bases from V and 4 bases from J, with 4 bases between. The V gene's germline CDR1 is LGHDT and CDR2 YNNKEL (reference sequence). This CDR3 comprises 11 residues. Findings and limits, study-wide: Vaccine- and infection-induced clones showed marked clonal contraction late following vaccination. Few convalescent patients, and no early post-infection timepoints, were available to the study.

Before any sequencing was done, the ViraFEST assay used viral peptide pools to expand antigen-specific CD4+ T cells. Cultured cells yielded isolated CD4+ T cells after approximately nine days. This person caught SARS-CoV-2 sometime from March to December 2020, and PCR testing confirmed the infection. Half-medium replacement with IL-2 medium occurred on days 3 and 7. The V call is TRBV3-1 (or the pseudogene TRBV3-2), the J call TRBJ2-5; D ambiguous. This clonotype was obtained from a human donor who had a prior SARS-CoV-2 infection. The input for sequencing was CD4+ T cells from PBMCs cultured with HIV peptides, taken before COVID-19 vaccination. Subset described: HIV-1 Nef peptide pool negative control/reference culture. The CDR3 protein is CASSLLETQYF. As DNA, the CDR3 is TGTGCCAGCAGCCTTTTAGAGACCCAGTACTTC.